This T cell receptor beta chain is from a study of blood T cell repertoires in COVID-19. Per germline, CDR1 SGHTA and CDR2 FQGNSA. Between the trimmed V and J ends, which lost 7 bases and 2 bases, there was a span of 17 bases. This CDR3 region has 15 residues. TCRdb's table, derived via immunoSEQ multiplex PCR, lists solely in-frame clones and lacks some. The sample has 250,000 or so clones, more than 75% seen once; the top ten hold more than 1.5%. Allocation to cohorts depended on clinical history reported by the participants. The receptor comes from a man aged 35 to 55 who had recovered from COVID-19. Sequencing used PBMCs or T cells enriched from blood (not recorded which). The chain uses TRBV7-2 and TRBJ2-5, with D possibly matching TRBD1 (6 bases). The CDR3 region is CASNTGGVPQETQYF. The CDR3 coding sequence is TGTGCCAGCAATACTGGGGGCGTGCCTCAAGAGACCCAGTACTTC.